The 20 T cell receptor beta chains presented below share a single source sample, sequenced in a study of cytomegalovirus exposure and HLA in healthy donors. PCR primers comprised 60 Vbeta and 13 Jbeta primers. Using immunoSEQ multiplex PCR, the repertoire was profiled, and TCRdb retains in-frame clones only, with some absent. The sample holds 120,000 or so clones, 83% seen once. Sequencing input: PBMCs. The source is a woman aged 40 to 55 in good health and CMV-seropositive.

The V gene is TRBV30, the J gene TRBJ1-2; 10 bases are shared with TRBD1. After removal of 5 bases from V and 2 bases from J, the junction contained 5 bases not matched to a gene. This CDR3 comprises 14 residues. Germline-derived CDR1 and CDR2 are GTSNPN and SVGIG (reference sequence). CDR3 residues: CAWDQTGGNYGYTF. CDR3 in DNA: TGTGCCTGGGACCAGACAGGGGGCAACTATGGCTACACCTTC.

The V and J genes are TRBV7-9 and TRBJ2-5; 8 bases map to TRBD1. The CDR3 covers 17 residues. CDR1 is SEHNR, CDR2 FQNEAQ, per germline (reference sequence). The ends lost 5 bases at V and 1 base at J; junction bases unmatched: 12. CDR3 sequence: CASSPRTGRLPQETQYF. The CDR3 DNA reads as TGTGCCAGCAGCCCCCGGACAGGGAGGTTGCCCCAAGAGACCCAGTACTTC.

V and J are TRBV27 and TRBJ2-7; tentative D call: TRBD1 (6 bases). V lost 0 bases to trimming and J lost 6 bases, with 12 bases between them. CDR1 is MNHEY, CDR2 SMNVEV, per germline (reference sequence). The CDR3 is 14 amino acids. The CDR3: CASSLSPGAVEQYF. The CDR3 DNA follows: TGTGCCAGCAGTTTATCGCCAGGGGCGGTCGAGCAGTACTTC.

The CDR3 here is CASSPGTEGDTQYF. For the CDR3, the DNA is TGTGCCAGCAGTCCCGGGACAGAGGGAGATACGCAGTATTTT. The chain has TRBV6-4 and TRBJ2-3, with 7 bases matching TRBD1. Germline values: CDR1 MRHNA, CDR2 SNTAGT. The CDR3 is made up of 14 amino acids. J lost 5 bases, V lost 5 bases, and 7 bases had no gene match.

This chain links TRBV7-2 with TRBJ2-7; 15 bases map to TRBD2. CDR1 is SGHTA and CDR2 is FQGNSA in the germline V gene. The V segment lost 6 bases and the J segment 4 bases; nucleotides outside the gene matches: 1. The CDR3 covers 14 residues. The CDR3 DNA sequence: TGTGCCAGCAGTGGGACTAGCGGGGGGTACGAGCAGTACTTC. This encodes CASSGTSGGYEQYF.

The rearrangement joins TRBV10-1 to TRBJ2-1; a weak D match, TRBD2 (5 bases). Germline lookup yields CDR1 WNHNN and CDR2 SYGVQD (reference sequence). Trimming cost V 8 bases and J 8 bases, with 16 bases left between them. The CDR3 is made up of 13 amino acids. The CDR3 nucleotides read TGCGCCAGCGCCTTGGGTCCCGGGGATGAGCAGTTCTTC. Translating gives CASALGPGDEQFF.

The genes are TRBV5-1 and TRBJ2-5, with TRBD2 matching over 8 bases. CDR1 SGHRS and CDR2 YFSETQ come from the germline V gene. V shed 5 bases and J 5 bases; nucleotides not matched to a gene: 5. This CDR3 is built from 13 residues. CDR3 nucleotide sequence: TGCGCCAGCAGAGCGGGAGAGGATGAGACCCAGTACTTC. Protein product: CASRAGEDETQYF.

Here the CDR3 DNA reads TGTGCCAGCAGTTTAATAGTGGGACAGGGGGCATACGAGCAGTACTTC. This sequence encodes CASSLIVGQGAYEQYF. J is TRBJ2-7 and V is TRBV27; 12 bases match TRBD1. V lost 2 bases, J lost 4 bases, and 6 bases stayed unmatched. CDR1 and CDR2 (germline): MNHEY, SMNVEV (reference sequence). There are 16 residues in the CDR3.

V gene TRBV10-3 combines with J gene TRBJ1-5; 9 bases agree with TRBD1. This CDR3 contains 17 residues. J was trimmed by 0 bases and V by 3 bases; bases with no gene match: 6. In germline, CDR1 is ENHRY, CDR2 SYGVKD. CDR3 DNA: TGTGCCATCAGTGAAACAGGGGGCTCGTATAGCAATCAGCCCCAGCATTTT. Protein: CAISETGGSYSNQPQHF.

The chain couples TRBV7-8 to TRBJ1-3; weak D call: TRBD1 (5 bases). Germline values: CDR1 SGHVS, CDR2 FQNEAQ. The CDR3 is 16 amino acids. The V end was cut by 5 bases, the J end by 4 bases, with 18 bases between. CDR3 DNA: TGTGCCAGCAGCCTGCAAACCCGACAGTCCGGAAACACCATATATTTT. Amino acids: CASSLQTRQSGNTIYF.

V gene TRBV18 combines with J gene TRBJ1-1; 8 nucleotides agree with TRBD1. There are 16 residues in the CDR3. The ends lost 0 bases at V and 1 base at J; junction bases unmatched: 4. Per germline, CDR1 KGHSH and CDR2 LQKENI. For the CDR3, the DNA is TGTGCCAGCTCACCACCGAATCAGGGGGCGAACACTGAAGCTTTCTTT. Protein sequence: CASSPPNQGANTEAFF.

The chain is built from TRBV2 and TRBJ1-3, with D hard to call. V lost 3 bases and J 2 bases, leaving 8 bases between the germline ends. This CDR3 comprises 14 residues. CDR1 and CDR2 from the germline V gene are SNHLY and FYNNEI. The CDR3 DNA reads TGTGCCAGCAGTGACGGAGTAACTGGAAACACCATATATTTT. It encodes CASSDGVTGNTIYF.

This clone was counted between two and nine times. The genes are TRBV9 and TRBJ2-7, with 11 bases fitting TRBD1. The CDR3 loop spans 14 amino acids. V trimming: 3 bases; J trimming: 3 bases; junction bases outside the gene matches: 2. Germline-derived CDR1 and CDR2 are SGDLS and YYNGEE. In nucleotides, the CDR3 is TGTGCCAGCAGCGCGGGACAGGGGGACTACGAGCAGTACTTC. This gives the protein CASSAGQGDYEQYF. Drawing the rest from reference TRBV9 and TRBJ2-7, the complete variable domain is DSGVTQTPKHLITATGQRVTLRCSPRSGDLSVYWYQQSLDQGLQFLIQYYNGEERAKGNILERFSAQQFPDLHSELNLSSLELGDSALYFCASSAGQGDYEQYFGPGTRLTVT.

The V call is TRBV7-2, the J call TRBJ1-4; D is undetermined. This CDR3 spans 13 amino acids. The germline V gene encodes CDR1 SGHTA and CDR2 FQGNSA. The ends were cut back, 5 bases at V and 8 bases at J, with 12 bases in the middle. The CDR3 here is CASSRQAREKLFF. As DNA, the CDR3 is TGTGCCAGCAGCCGCCAAGCTCGGGAAAAACTGTTTTTT.

CDR3 in amino acids: CASSSTLAGDYNEQFF. CDR3 bases: TGTGCCAGCAGCTCCACACTAGCGGGAGATTACAATGAGCAGTTCTTC. The chain is built from TRBV13 and TRBJ2-1; 11 positions match TRBD2. The CDR3 contains 16 residues. Trimming at V came to 4 bases and at J to 4 bases, leaving 6 bases not matched to a gene. From germline, CDR1 is PRHDT and CDR2 FYEKMQ (reference sequence).

This chain links TRBV18 with TRBJ2-7; D gene uncertain. V lost 2 bases to trimming and J lost 6 bases, with 20 bases between them. The CDR3 length is 16 residues. The V gene's germline CDR1 is KGHSH and CDR2 LQKENI. In DNA form, the CDR3 reads TGTGCCAGCTCACCAAAAAATTGGGCAGTTGCAGCCGAGCAGTACTTC. Protein: CASSPKNWAVAAEQYF.

This chain joins TRBV25-1 and TRBJ1-1; the match to TRBD1 covers 7 bases. The germline V gene has CDR1 MGHDK and CDR2 SYGVNS. After removal of 4 bases from V and 7 bases from J, the junction contained 12 bases not matched to a gene. The CDR3 is 15 residues long. CDR3 residues: CASSGTTEGAYEAFF. The CDR3 nucleotides are TGTGCCAGCAGTGGAACTACCGAGGGGGCATATGAAGCTTTCTTT.

The rearrangement uses TRBV6-5 and TRBJ1-2, with a possible D match to TRBD1 (5 bases). This CDR3 spans 14 amino acids. Trimming shortened V by 5 bases and J by 8 bases, and 18 bases separated the two germline ends. Germline CDR1 is MNHEY and CDR2 is SVGAGI. CDR3 DNA sequence: TGTGCCAGCAGTGGTTGGACACCCCCGTCGGGCTACACCTTC. It translates to CASSGWTPPSGYTF.

V is TRBV5-1 and J is TRBJ2-2; no clear D gene. Trimming took 0 bases from V and 3 from J, leaving 12 bases between them. The germline gives CDR1 SGHRS, CDR2 YFSETQ. This CDR3 is built from 16 residues. CDR3 protein: CASSLVGRVDTGELFF. CDR3 nucleotides: TGCGCCAGCAGCTTGGTTGGTCGAGTTGACACCGGGGAGCTGTTTTTT.

V and J are TRBV10-3 and TRBJ2-7; D remains unclear. Per the germline V gene, CDR1 is ENHRY and CDR2 is SYGVKD. V was clipped by 11 bases and J by 6 bases, with 11 bases between them. The CDR3 sequence is 10 residues long. The CDR3 coding sequence is TGTGCCCCCTTTTGCGGCGAGCAGTACTTC. Translated, it gives CAPFCGEQYF.